These T cell receptor beta chains were read from a single sample in a study of shared clonotypes between healthy human individuals. The method was immunoSEQ multiplex PCR; TCRdb's version includes in-frame clones alone and lacks a portion of them. Of about 470,000 clones listed, around 75% are singletons. The sequenced sample consisted of PBMCs. Receptor source: a woman aged 40 to 50 in good health. Some clones in this sample may be carry-over from other donors' samples. Both conserved end residues are part of each CDR3. The order of the fields is D gene, J gene, V gene, CDR3 protein, CDR3 DNA. The D gene is left open where the match is weak.

>-|TRBJ2-6|TRBV5-1
CASSQNLGGTGANVLTF
TGCGCCAGCAGCCAAAATCTGGGGGGCACTGGGGCCAACGTCCTGACTTTC
>TRBD2|TRBJ2-7|TRBV2
CASRDGLAYEQYF
TGTGCCAGCAGGGATGGACTAGCGTACGAGCAGTACTTC
>-|TRBJ2-7|TRBV7-7
CASSLAIGGEQYF
TGTGCTAGCAGCTTAGCCATTGGTGGCGAGCAGTACTTC
>TRBD1|TRBJ1-4|TRBV6-6
CASSYGDSTNEKLFF
TGTGCCAGCAGCTACGGGGACAGCACTAATGAAAAACTGTTTTTT
>TRBD1|TRBJ2-5|TRBV7-9
CASSLDIRGRFEETQYF
TGTGCCAGCAGCTTAGATATCAGGGGGCGATTTGAAGAGACCCAGTACTTC
>-|TRBJ1-1|TRBV12-5
CASGLVLPGTSTEAFF
TGTGCTAGTGGTTTGGTACTACCAGGGACATCCACTGAAGCTTTCTTT
>TRBD2|TRBJ2-5|TRBV5-4
CASSSVGAGGGRETQYF
TGTGCCAGCAGCTCCGTGGGAGCGGGAGGCGGTAGAGAGACCCAGTACTTC
>-|TRBJ2-7|TRBV27
CASSKQDYEQYF
TGTGCCAGCAGTAAACAGGACTACGAGCAGTACTTC
>-|TRBJ1-2|TRBV11-1
CASSLGVLEGYTF
TGTGCCAGCAGCTTAGGCGTGTTGGAGGGCTACACCTTC
>-|TRBJ2-7|TRBV19
CASSYKPGLEFSYEQYF
TGTGCCAGTAGTTACAAACCGGGACTCGAGTTTTCCTACGAGCAGTACTTC